The rows below give T cell receptor beta chains drawn from one sample of a study of response to subunit inactivated influenza vaccine. TCRdb recomputed calls from the RT-PCR reads with MiXCR, one row per CDR3 protein. The sample yields hundreds of thousands of distinct CDR3 sequences, 15% to 19% seen once. The specimen comprised PBMCs from blood, sampled 12 days after vaccination. The receptors come from a man between 45 and 60 years old who received an inactivated influenza vaccine. Both conserved end residues are part of each CDR3. A D gene is named only where the DNA matches it firmly. Size is omitted from some rows. Given values are once, few, many or a class for expanded clones.

j_call clone_size v_call d_call cdr3_nt cdr3_aa
TRBJ1-5 . TRBV6-2/TRBV6-3 TRBD1 TGTGCCAGCAGCCGCGCCGGACAGGGAAAAGGGCAGCCCCAGCATTTT CASSRAGQGKGQPQHF
TRBJ2-7 . TRBV27 TRBD2 TGTGCCAGCAGCACGACTAGCGGAGCTACGAGGCAGTACTTC CASSTTSGATRQYF
TRBJ2-1 . TRBV11-1 TRBD2 TGTGCCAGCAGCCTCCAATGGGGACTAGCGCTCTCCTACAATGAGCAGTTCTTC CASSLQWGLALSYNEQFF
TRBJ2-2 once TRBV7-3 . TGTGCCAGCCGGAGGACTCCTTCCACCGGGGAGCTGTTTTTT CASRRTPSTGELFF
TRBJ2-1 many TRBV28 . TGTGCCAGCAGTTTTTTGTCCAGAGGCCAGGATTACAATGAGCAGTTCTTC CASSFLSRGQDYNEQFF
TRBJ2-1 many TRBV12-3/TRBV12-4 TRBD2 TGTGCCAGCAGTTTTAGTAGCGGGGGGTTCTACTCCTACAATGAGCAGTTCTTC CASSFSSGGFYSYNEQFF
TRBJ2-3 . TRBV28 TRBD2 TGTGCCGTTCTGCCGATGGCGGGGGTCACAGATACGCAGTATTTT CAVLPMAGVTDTQYF
TRBJ2-2 . TRBV4-1 . TGCGCCAGCAGCCAAGCAAGGACGGCGAACACCGGGGAGCTGTTTTTT CASSQARTANTGELFF
TRBJ2-1 . TRBV24-1 TRBD1 TGTGCCACCAGTGCTCTGCCGGGACAGGGGGATGAGCAGTTCTTC CATSALPGQGDEQFF
TRBJ1-2 few TRBV20-1 . TGCAGTGCCGGACTCGACTATGGCTACACCTTC CSAGLDYGYTF
TRBJ2-2 . TRBV5-3 TRBD1 TGTGCCAGAAGCACAAGACCGGGGACAGGGGTCAACACCGGGGAGCTGTTTTTT CARSTRPGTGVNTGELFF
TRBJ2-5 few TRBV5-1 . TGCGCCAGCGCTTCGGGAGAGCGAGAGACCCAGTACTTC CASASGERETQYF
TRBJ2-5 many TRBV5-6 TRBD1 TGTGCCAGCAGCTCGTTACAGGGGGGCGACCAGTACTTC CASSSLQGGDQYF
TRBJ2-2 . TRBV7-3 . TGTGCCAGCAGCTTAACCGGACAGAGCACCGGGGAGCTGTTTTTT CASSLTGQSTGELFF
TRBJ1-4 once TRBV6-1 . TGTGCCAGCAGTCGGGCGGGGGCGCGAGAAAAACTGTTTTTT CASSRAGAREKLFF
TRBJ1-5 few TRBV21-1 . TGTGCCAGCAGCGGCTACAGGACAGGAAGGGTTCAGCCCCAGCATTTT CASSGYRTGRVQPQHF
TRBJ1-1 few TRBV14 TRBD1 TGTGCCAGCAGCCAGACAGGGTTGGCCACTGAAGCTTTCTTT CASSQTGLATEAFF
TRBJ2-3 . TRBV7-9 TRBD2 TGTGCCAGCAGCGATACCGGGACTAGCGGGAGACCCACAGATACGCAGTATTTT CASSDTGTSGRPTDTQYF
TRBJ2-7 many TRBV10-3 TRBD2 TGTGCCATCAGTCGCTCCTTAGCGGGCTCCTACGAGCAGTACTTC CAISRSLAGSYEQYF
TRBJ2-1 many TRBV7-2 . TGTGCCAGCAGCTTATCGGGGTCTGAGCAGTTCTTC CASSLSGSEQFF
TRBJ2-3 . TRBV12-3/TRBV12-4 . TGTGCCAGCGGCCGAGGGGGTTCAGATACGCAGTATTTT CASGRGGSDTQYF
TRBJ2-5 . TRBV5-1 . TGCGCCAGCAGCTTCTTGGCGTCTCAAGAGACCCAGTACTTC CASSFLASQETQYF
TRBJ1-2 few TRBV6-2/TRBV6-3 . TGTGCCAGCAGCCCGGCGCACTATGGCTACACCTTC CASSPAHYGYTF
TRBJ2-5 few TRBV29-1 . TGCAGCGTTAGAGTCCGACAGATTGAAGAGACCCAGTACTTC CSVRVRQIEETQYF
TRBJ2-3 . TRBV20-1 . TGCAGTGCTAGTCCCCCGACAGGTCTTTTAAATACGCAGTATTTT CSASPPTGLLNTQYF
TRBJ1-2 . TRBV20-1 . TGCAGTGCTAGTCCGGGAGCCTCGGTTGGGCTCGGTGGCTACACCTTC CSASPGASVGLGGYTF
TRBJ2-5 few TRBV20-1 . TGCAGCCCCTCCGGCAGGGGACACCAAGAGACCCAGTACTTC CSPSGRGHQETQYF
TRBJ1-1 . TRBV12-3/TRBV12-4 . TGTGCCAGCATGAACGGACTGGGAGAAGCTTTCTTT CASMNGLGEAFF
TRBJ2-6 few TRBV6-5 . TGTGCCAGCAGTTTGCAGGGGACTGGTTCCGGGGCCAACGTCCTGACTTTC CASSLQGTGSGANVLTF
TRBJ2-1 . TRBV6-1 . TGTGCCAGCAGAAAGAATATCGTCAGTGAGCAGTTCTTC CASRKNIVSEQFF
TRBJ2-2 few TRBV10-3 . TGTGCCATGAGTCCGGGACAAACGAACACCGGGGAGCTGTTTTTT CAMSPGQTNTGELFF
TRBJ1-5 . TRBV12-3/TRBV12-4 . TGTGCCAGCAGTCTCCGGGTAGTTCTTTTT CASSLRVVLF
TRBJ2-5 . TRBV5-1 TRBD2 TGCGCCAGCAGCTTGGGCGGGACTAGCGAGCGAGAGACCCAGTACTTC CASSLGGTSERETQYF
TRBJ1-2 many TRBV5-1 TRBD1 TGCGCCAGCAGTACGTATGACAGGGTATCGGATGGCTACACCTTC CASSTYDRVSDGYTF
TRBJ2-1 . TRBV28 TRBD2 TGTGCCAGCAGTTTGAATAGCGGGAGGCCTCGGGAGCAGTTCTTC CASSLNSGRPREQFF
TRBJ1-5 few TRBV27 . TGTGCCAGCAACCCAAGACTGACGAGCAATCAGCCCCAGCATTTT CASNPRLTSNQPQHF
TRBJ2-3 . TRBV7-1 . TGTGCCAGCAGCTCCTCCCTCACCGGTAGTCGTGGGGGTGAACAAGTCACAGATACGCAGTATTTT CASSSSLTGSRGGEQVTDTQYF
TRBJ2-2 many TRBV10-3 . TGTGCCATCAGCGCCAACCACAGGACCGGGGAGCTGTTTTTT CAISANHRTGELFF
TRBJ2-1 . TRBV28 TRBD2 TGTGCCAGCAGTTTAAGAGCGGGGGGGAACTACAATGAGCAGTTCTTC CASSLRAGGNYNEQFF
TRBJ2-6 . TRBV12-3/TRBV12-4 . TGTGCCAGCAGTAAGGGTATCTCTGGGGCCAACGTCCTGACTTTC CASSKGISGANVLTF
TRBJ2-1 few TRBV28 . TGTGCCAGCAGTCTTACAGGGTTGGGAAATGAGCAGTTCTTC CASSLTGLGNEQFF
TRBJ2-3 few TRBV5-1 TRBD2 TGCGCCAGCAGCTTGTCTTCGGGGGGGATCACAGATACGCAGTATTTT CASSLSSGGITDTQYF
TRBJ1-1 few TRBV6-1 . TGTGCCAGCAGGCACAGGGAAAGAGGCACTGAAGCTTTCTTT CASRHRERGTEAFF
TRBJ2-5 few TRBV20-1 TRBD2 TGCAGTGCCAAGCGGGGGGGTGAGACCCAGTACTTC CSAKRGGETQYF
TRBJ2-6 . TRBV3-1 . TGTGCCAGCAGCCAAGTGGGACACGGACCGTATGGGGCCAACGTCCTGACTTTC CASSQVGHGPYGANVLTF
TRBJ2-5 few TRBV19 TRBD1 TGTGCCAGTAGACGGGACAGGGGAGGTGAAGAGACCCAGTACTTC CASRRDRGGEETQYF
TRBJ2-1 few TRBV7-2 . TGTGCCAGCAGCCTCGGGCTGAGCGGGCTTTCCTACAATGAGCAGTTCTTC CASSLGLSGLSYNEQFF
TRBJ2-3 . TRBV24-1 TRBD1 TGTGCCACCAGTGATCGGACCGCCACCAGGGGGAATACGCAGTATTTT CATSDRTATRGNTQYF